A selection of T cell receptor beta chains follows, all from one sample in a study of shared clonotypes between healthy human individuals. Here immunoSEQ multiplex PCR was the method, and the copy in TCRdb shows in-frame clones only, minus some. The sample holds hundreds of thousands of clones, roughly 96% seen once. The sample taken for sequencing was naive CD8+ T cells sorted from blood. These TCRs come from a woman aged 30 to 39 in good health. Each CDR3 is given with its conserved first and last residue. D genes are given only for firm matches. Some rows mark clone size as missing; the rest say once, few, many or name a class of expanded clone.

TRBV7-9	.	TRBJ2-1	TRBD2	CASTAGVGNEQFF	TGTGCCAGCACGGCGGGAGTGGGGAATGAGCAGTTCTTC
TRBV6-5	.	TRBJ1-2	.	CASGDRAYGYTF	TGTGCCAGCGGGGACCGAGCCTATGGCTACACCTTC
TRBV28	.	TRBJ2-7	TRBD1	CASSKSGGGYEQYF	TGTGCCAGCAGTAAGTCAGGGGGCGGCTACGAGCAGTACTTC
TRBV11-2	.	TRBJ2-7	.	CASRTEGNYEQYF	TGTGCCAGCAGAACGGAGGGGAACTACGAGCAGTACTTC
TRBV11-2	.	TRBJ2-2	.	CASSLGEWGGELFF	TGTGCCAGCAGCCTCGGGGAATGGGGCGGGGAGCTGTTTTTT
TRBV7-9	.	TRBJ2-2	.	CASSPESQRPGELFF	TGTGCCAGCAGCCCAGAGTCCCAGCGCCCCGGGGAGCTGTTTTTT
TRBV9	.	TRBJ1-3	.	CASAGNTIYF	TGTGCCAGCGCGGGAAACACCATATATTTT
TRBV7-3	.	TRBJ2-1	.	CASSDSLRREQFF	TGTGCCAGCAGCGACTCCCTTCGACGTGAGCAGTTCTTC
TRBV27	.	TRBJ2-4	.	CASSLSGLLAKNIQYF	TGTGCCAGCAGTTTATCGGGACTGCTAGCCAAAAACATTCAGTACTTC
TRBV7-9	.	TRBJ2-1	.	CASSLAGSSYNEQFF	TGTGCCAGCAGCTTAGCCGGGAGCTCCTACAATGAGCAGTTCTTC
TRBV6-5	.	TRBJ2-7	.	CASRSALREQYF	TGTGCCAGCAGATCTGCACTTCGGGAGCAGTACTTC
TRBV5-1	.	TRBJ2-1	TRBD1	CASSSESQGVISYNEQFF	TGCGCCAGCAGCTCGGAATCACAGGGGGTGATATCCTACAATGAGCAGTTCTTC
TRBV5-1	.	TRBJ2-3	.	CASSLNRVASTDTQYF	TGCGCCAGCAGCTTGAACAGAGTAGCTAGCACAGATACGCAGTATTTT
TRBV27	.	TRBJ2-1	TRBD2	CASSFIGLANNEQFF	TGTGCCAGCAGTTTTATAGGACTAGCGAACAATGAGCAGTTCTTC
TRBV30	few	TRBJ1-2	.	CAWSVQGDYGYTF	TGTGCCTGGAGTGTACAAGGCGACTATGGCTACACCTTC
TRBV5-6	.	TRBJ1-2	.	CASSLAGGGGGYTF	TGTGCCAGCAGCTTGGCCGGAGGGGGAGGAGGCTACACCTTC
TRBV15	.	TRBJ2-7	.	CATSPFQDPMYEQYF	TGTGCCACCAGCCCCTTTCAGGACCCAATGTACGAGCAGTACTTC
TRBV28	few	TRBJ1-1	TRBD1	CASSLRGPTEAFF	TGTGCCAGCAGTCTCAGGGGGCCCACTGAAGCTTTCTTT
TRBV11-2	.	TRBJ2-7	TRBD1	CASSLVKMGQGIAYEQYF	TGTGCCAGCAGCCTCGTGAAGATGGGACAGGGGATCGCCTACGAGCAGTACTTC
TRBV5-4	.	TRBJ1-1	TRBD1	CASSLGRTGVRTEAFF	TGTGCCAGCAGCTTGGGTCGGACAGGGGTAAGAACTGAAGCTTTCTTT
TRBV11-2	once	TRBJ2-1	TRBD1	CASSITGGGYNEQFF	TGTGCCAGCAGCATAACAGGGGGCGGGTACAATGAGCAGTTCTTC
TRBV27	.	TRBJ2-2	TRBD2	CASSLTRAGGGTGELFF	TGTGCCAGCAGTTTAACGCGAGCGGGAGGGGGCACCGGGGAGCTGTTTTTT
TRBV7-9	.	TRBJ2-1	TRBD1	CASSLEGQKFYNEQFF	TGTGCCAGCAGCTTAGAGGGACAGAAGTTTTACAATGAGCAGTTCTTC
TRBV10-3	.	TRBJ2-7	.	CAISEAHVYEQYF	TGTGCCATCAGTGAGGCCCACGTCTACGAGCAGTACTTC
TRBV5-1	.	TRBJ2-1	TRBD2	CASSRPGGASGNEQFF	TGCGCCAGCAGCCGCCCCGGTGGCGCTAGCGGGAATGAGCAGTTCTTC
TRBV5-1	.	TRBJ2-3	.	CASSSDRLNTDTQYF	TGCGCCAGCAGCTCCGACAGGCTAAACACAGATACGCAGTATTTT
TRBV28	.	TRBJ2-7	TRBD2	CASIGLAESSYEQYF	TGTGCCAGCATCGGACTAGCGGAGAGCTCCTACGAGCAGTACTTC
TRBV5-6	.	TRBJ2-7	.	CASSLEAGSHEQYF	TGTGCCAGCAGCTTGGAGGCGGGGAGTCACGAGCAGTACTTC
TRBV4-1	.	TRBJ2-1	TRBD1	CASSHLTPGTGTYNEQFF	TGCGCCAGCAGCCATCTTACCCCCGGGACAGGCACCTACAATGAGCAGTTCTTC
TRBV5-4	.	TRBJ2-7	.	CASSPGTRAREQYF	TGTGCCAGCAGTCCCGGGACGAGGGCACGCGAGCAGTACTTC
TRBV12-5	.	TRBJ2-1	TRBD2	CASGLTSGTSSYNEQFF	TGTGCTAGTGGTTTGACTAGCGGCACCAGCTCCTACAATGAGCAGTTCTTC